Listed here are 5 T cell receptor beta chains from one sample, sequenced in a study of blood T cell repertoires in COVID-19 (dated by TCRdb to about 2020). The receptor library was made with the immunoSEQ multiplex PCR assay. The source is immuneACCESS, and TCRdb retained only in-frame sequences with V and J called. Part of the clones is not carried over; for the studies checked, unresolved V genes explain less than half of this, and the remainder is unexplained. The table for this sample lists about 99,000 clones; 79% of them were counted only once. The ten largest clones take up roughly 18% of the sample. The sample taken for sequencing was peripheral blood. These receptors all stem from a woman of 80 years or more with active or convalescent COVID-19.

This rearrangement joins TRBV6-2 or TRBV6-3 to TRBJ2-1, with 15 positions matching TRBD2. The CDR3 has 15 residues. After removal of 6 bases from V and 6 bases from J, the junction contained 3 bases not matched to a gene. Germline V gives CDR1 MNHEY, CDR2 SVGEGT. CDR3 loop: CASSPGLAGGNEQFF. The CDR3 DNA reads TGTGCCAGCAGCCCGGGACTAGCGGGAGGCAATGAGCAGTTCTTC.

A word on this clone: At one end, the junction sequence differs from germline, possibly due to a read error. The V call is TRBV5-1, the J call TRBJ1-1; 8 bases map to TRBD1. This CDR3 comprises 16 residues. Germline V gives CDR1 SGHRS, CDR2 YFSETQ. As DNA, the CDR3 is TGTGCCAGCAGCCGGGGGCCAGGGGGCTCGGGCACTGAAGCTTTCTTT. This translates into CASSRGPGGSGTEAFF.

The V and J genes are TRBV15 and TRBJ2-2, with D unresolved. Germline V lookup: CDR1 LNHNV, CDR2 YYDKDF (reference sequence). CDR3 length: 13 residues. V gave up 8 bases and J gave up 0 bases, with 7 bases separating them. The CDR3 sequence is CATSGPNTGELFF. The CDR3 DNA reads TGTGCCACCTCCGGTCCGAACACCGGGGAGCTGTTTTTT.

This clone turned up a few times. This chain joins TRBV5-6 and TRBJ2-7, with no clear D. V gave up 2 bases and J gave up 0 bases, with 9 bases separating them. The CDR3 is 14 amino acids. Germline V gene lookup returns CDR1 SGHDT and CDR2 YYEEEE. CDR3 DNA sequence: TGTGCCAGCAGCTTACCGGCTAGCTCCTACGAGCAGTACTTC. Translated, it gives CASSLPASSYEQYF.

The genes are TRBV2 and TRBJ1-4; 9 nucleotides line up with TRBD1. With V trimmed by 1 base and J by 8 bases, 5 bases remained unmatched. CDR3 size: 15 residues. CDR1 and CDR2 (germline): SNHLY, FYNNEI. CDR3 sequence (DNA): TGTGCCAGCAGTGAAGAACAGGGGGCCGAGGAAAAACTGTTTTTT. Protein product: CASSEEQGAEEKLFF.